These T cell receptor beta chains were read from a single sample in a study of cytomegalovirus exposure and HLA in healthy donors. TCRdb's copy holds only in-frame clones and misses some; the assay was immunoSEQ multiplex PCR. The sample shows 75,000 to 95,000 clones, roughly 84% of them seen only once. Sequencing was performed on PBMCs. The source of these receptors is a man between 18 and 29 years old in good health and CMV-seronegative. The CDR3 runs from the conserved cysteine through the conserved F or W. D genes are given only for firm matches. Clone size is not always given. Where it is, it says once, few, many or a class for expanded clones.

v_gene,abundance,d_gene,len,j_gene,CDR3aa,CDR3nt
TRBV2,NA,NA,17,TRBJ2-7,CASSDPPTQLTPGQVYF,TGTGCCAGCAGTGACCCCCCTACACAACTAACCCCTGGACAAGTGTACTTC
TRBV25-1,NA,NA,16,TRBJ1-5,CASSEWMRKGNQPQHF,TGTGCCAGCAGTGAATGGATGAGGAAAGGCAATCAGCCCCAGCATTTT
TRBV2,once,TRBD2,17,TRBJ2-2,CASSMLLSGSGSGELFF,TGTGCCAGCAGTATGTTACTCAGCGGGAGCGGTTCCGGGGAGCTGTTTTTT
TRBV19,NA,TRBD1,15,TRBJ2-7,CASSRTGTGGYEQYF,TGTGCCAGTAGTAGAACCGGGACAGGGGGCTACGAGCAGTACTTC
TRBV7-2,NA,NA,13,TRBJ2-1,CASSLASGNEQFF,TGTGCCAGCAGCCTAGCCTCGGGCAATGAGCAGTTCTTC
TRBV28,NA,TRBD1,14,TRBJ2-5,CASSEPGQQETQYF,TGTGCCAGCAGTGAGCCGGGACAGCAAGAGACCCAGTACTTC
TRBV6-1,once,TRBD2,15,TRBJ2-7,CASSETSGRTYEQYF,TGTGCCAGCAGTGAAACTAGCGGCAGGACCTACGAGCAGTACTTC
TRBV13,NA,TRBD1,18,TRBJ2-3,CASSLRQGVFTSTDTQYF,TGTGCCAGCAGCCTCAGACAGGGGGTCTTTACTAGCACAGATACGCAGTATTTT
TRBV28,NA,TRBD2,14,TRBJ2-1,CASRTSGTYNEQFF,TGTGCCAGCAGGACTAGCGGGACATACAATGAGCAGTTCTTC
TRBV5-4,NA,NA,16,TRBJ1-2,CASSPNLGPQGYGYTF,TGTGCCAGCAGCCCAAACCTGGGGCCCCAGGGCTATGGCTACACCTTC
TRBV6-5,NA,NA,14,TRBJ2-7,CASTKQPQGYEQYF,TGTGCCAGCACGAAACAGCCACAGGGCTACGAGCAGTACTTC
TRBV29-1,NA,NA,13,TRBJ1-5,CSVDLGRNQPQHF,TGCAGCGTTGACTTGGGCCGCAATCAGCCCCAGCATTTT
TRBV30,NA,NA,18,TRBJ2-2,CAWSVLGLSAQGTGELFF,TGTGCCTGGAGTGTACTGGGGTTAAGCGCTCAGGGGACCGGGGAGCTGTTTTTT
TRBV2,NA,NA,14,TRBJ2-5,CASSESEVLETQYF,TGTGCCAGCAGTGAGAGTGAAGTTCTCGAGACCCAGTACTTC
TRBV5-4,NA,NA,15,TRBJ1-1,CASSWTTGQNTEAFF,TGTGCCAGCAGCTGGACGACAGGACAAAACACTGAAGCTTTCTTT
TRBV7-2,once,NA,14,TRBJ1-2,CASSLGWGVNGYTF,TGTGCCAGCAGCTTAGGTTGGGGGGTTAATGGCTACACCTTC
TRBV4-1,NA,TRBD2,18,TRBJ2-4,CASSLLGWEREVKNIQYF,TGCGCCAGCAGCCTTCTCGGTTGGGAGCGGGAGGTCAAAAACATTCAGTACTTC
TRBV19,NA,NA,15,TRBJ1-4,CASSMSSATNEKLFF,TGTGCCAGTAGTATGTCCAGTGCAACTAATGAAAAACTGTTTTTT
TRBV5-1,NA,TRBD1,17,TRBJ1-1,CASSPMTGRGVNTEAFF,TGCGCCAGCAGCCCGATGACAGGGCGAGGGGTGAACACTGAAGCTTTCTTT
TRBV5-4,NA,TRBD1,12,TRBJ2-1,CASSLTGREQFF,TGTGCCAGCAGCCTGACAGGGCGCGAGCAGTTCTTC
TRBV7-7,NA,NA,14,TRBJ2-1,CASSVSPLGNEQFF,TGTGCTAGCAGCGTTAGCCCCCTGGGCAATGAGCAGTTCTTC
TRBV27,NA,NA,19,TRBJ2-7,CASSLFRVGISGGDYEQYF,TGTGCCAGCAGTTTATTTCGGGTGGGGATTAGCGGAGGGGACTACGAGCAGTACTTC
TRBV7-6,NA,TRBD1,14,TRBJ2-7,CASSPRQGAYEQYF,TGTGCCAGCAGCCCTAGACAGGGGGCCTACGAGCAGTACTTC
TRBV28,NA,NA,13,TRBJ1-2,CASSEGVMEGYTF,TGTGCCAGCAGCGAAGGGGTAATGGAGGGCTACACCTTC
TRBV29-1,NA,TRBD2,17,TRBJ2-7,CSVEGTSGESGLYEQYF,TGCAGCGTTGAAGGGACTAGCGGGGAGTCTGGCTTATACGAGCAGTACTTC
TRBV18,once,TRBD2,13,TRBJ2-1,CASSPGGSNEQFF,TGTGCCAGCTCACCGGGAGGGAGTAATGAGCAGTTCTTC
TRBV21-1,NA,NA,14,TRBJ1-2,CASIQGQTNYGYTF,TGTGCCAGCATCCAAGGACAGACCAACTATGGCTACACCTTC
TRBV9,few,NA,16,TRBJ2-5,CASSANPWRGRETQYF,TGTGCCAGCAGCGCCAACCCTTGGAGGGGCCGGGAGACCCAGTACTTC
TRBV7-8,NA,NA,14,TRBJ1-1,CASSRRQLNTEAFF,TGTGCCAGCAGCAGAAGACAGTTGAACACTGAAGCTTTCTTT
TRBV10-3,few,NA,16,TRBJ1-1,CAISESMGGIYTEAFF,TGTGCCATCAGTGAGTCGATGGGGGGTATTTACACTGAAGCTTTCTTT
TRBV13,once,NA,13,TRBJ2-3,CASSLAAPHTQYF,TGTGCCAGCAGCTTAGCTGCGCCCCATACGCAGTATTTT
TRBV5-5,few,TRBD1,18,TRBJ1-6,CASRPDRGLSSYNSPLHF,TGTGCCAGCAGGCCCGACAGGGGGCTTAGCTCCTATAATTCACCCCTCCACTTT
TRBV27,NA,NA,12,TRBJ2-3,CASSPSGATQYF,TGTGCCAGCAGTCCGTCCGGTGCTACGCAGTATTTT
TRBV5-1,NA,NA,13,TRBJ1-1,CASRLQVNTEAFF,TGCGCCAGCAGGCTACAGGTGAACACTGAAGCTTTCTTT
TRBV11-3,NA,NA,14,TRBJ2-7,CASSLGAGAHEQYF,TGTGCCAGCAGCTTAGGGGCAGGGGCCCACGAGCAGTACTTC
TRBV4-3,NA,NA,17,TRBJ2-2,CASSQDSVQGNTGELFF,TGCGCCAGCAGCCAAGATTCTGTCCAGGGTAACACCGGGGAGCTGTTTTTT
TRBV7-2,NA,TRBD1,13,TRBJ2-2,CASSPGGTGELFF,TGTGCCAGCAGCCCAGGGGGAACCGGGGAGCTGTTTTTT
TRBV29-1,NA,TRBD2,13,TRBJ2-1,CSETSGRGDEQFF,TGCAGCGAGACTAGCGGGAGAGGTGATGAGCAGTTCTTC